This TCR beta chain comes out of a study of blood T cell repertoires in COVID-19. For the study at large: Samples taken during acute and convalescent COVID-19 were collected in the United States, Italy and Spain. In each case, the material was cDNA or gDNA derived from T cells, B-cell-depleted T cells, or PBMCs.

Under the authors' procedure: Reference gene primer amplification in the assay estimated nucleated cell counts. The assay was immunoSEQ multiplex PCR, and TCRdb's table has in-frame clones only and misses some. The V and J calls and clone size come from that table; D and trimming were worked out from the DNA. The repertoire holds about 110,000 clones, with about four fifths as singletons. The CDR3 is 13 amino acids. CDR1 and CDR2 (germline): SNHLY, FYNNEI. Trimming took 7 bases from V and 9 from J; bases not matched to a gene: 4. This sequence originates from a middle-aged woman with acute or convalescent COVID-19. V is TRBV2 and J is TRBJ1-6, with TRBD1 matching 9 bases. The sample comprised peripheral blood. CDR3 in DNA: TGTGCCAGCATGGACAGGGGAGGTTCACCCCTCCACTTT. It codes for CASMDRGGSPLHF.